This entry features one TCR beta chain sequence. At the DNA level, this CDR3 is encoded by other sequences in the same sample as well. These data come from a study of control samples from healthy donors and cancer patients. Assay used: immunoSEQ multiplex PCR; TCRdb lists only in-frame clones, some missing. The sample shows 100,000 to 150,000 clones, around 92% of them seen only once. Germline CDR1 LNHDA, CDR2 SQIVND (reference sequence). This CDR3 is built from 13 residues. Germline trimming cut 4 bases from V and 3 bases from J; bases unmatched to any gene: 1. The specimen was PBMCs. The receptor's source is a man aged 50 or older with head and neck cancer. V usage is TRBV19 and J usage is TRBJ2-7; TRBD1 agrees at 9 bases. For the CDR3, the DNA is TGTGCCAGTAGTACGGGACAGGGCTACGAGCAGTACTTC. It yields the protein CASSTGQGYEQYF.